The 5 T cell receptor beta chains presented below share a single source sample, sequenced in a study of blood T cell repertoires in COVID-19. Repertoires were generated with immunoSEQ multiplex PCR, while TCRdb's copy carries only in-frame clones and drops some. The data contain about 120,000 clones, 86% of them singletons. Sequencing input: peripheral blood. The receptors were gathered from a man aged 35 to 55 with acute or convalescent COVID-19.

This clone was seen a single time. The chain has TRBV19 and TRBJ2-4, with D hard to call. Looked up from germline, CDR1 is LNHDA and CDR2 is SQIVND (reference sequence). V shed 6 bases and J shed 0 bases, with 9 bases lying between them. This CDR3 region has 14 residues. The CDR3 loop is CASRKNLAKNIQYF. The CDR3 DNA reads TGTGCCAGTAGAAAAAATCTAGCCAAAAACATTCAGTACTTC. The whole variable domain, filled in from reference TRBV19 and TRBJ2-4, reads DGGITQSPKYLFRKEGQNVTLSCEQNLNHDAMYWYRQDPGQGLRLIYYSQIVNDFQKGDIAEGYSVSREKKESFPLTVTSAQKNPTAFYLCASRKNLAKNIQYFGAGTRLSVL.

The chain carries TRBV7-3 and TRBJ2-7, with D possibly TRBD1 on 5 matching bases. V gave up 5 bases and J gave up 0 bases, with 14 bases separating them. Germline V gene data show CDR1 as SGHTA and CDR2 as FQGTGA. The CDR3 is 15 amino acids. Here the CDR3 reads CASSPQGAGSYEQYF. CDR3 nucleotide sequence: TGTGCCAGCAGCCCCCAGGGTGCCGGCTCCTACGAGCAGTACTTC.

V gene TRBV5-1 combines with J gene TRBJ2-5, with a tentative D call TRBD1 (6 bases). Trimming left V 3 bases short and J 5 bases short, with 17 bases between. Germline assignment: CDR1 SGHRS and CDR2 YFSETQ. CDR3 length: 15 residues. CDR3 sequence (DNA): TGCGCCAGCAGCTCGCAGGGGATACGTACGGAGACCCAGTACTTC. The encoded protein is CASSSQGIRTETQYF. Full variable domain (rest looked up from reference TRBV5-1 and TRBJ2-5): KAGVTQTPRYLIKTRGQQVTLSCSPISGHRSVSWYQQTPGQGLQFLFEYFSETQRNKGNFPGRFSGRQFSNSRSEMNVSTLELGDSALYLCASSSQGIRTETQYFGPGTRLLVL.

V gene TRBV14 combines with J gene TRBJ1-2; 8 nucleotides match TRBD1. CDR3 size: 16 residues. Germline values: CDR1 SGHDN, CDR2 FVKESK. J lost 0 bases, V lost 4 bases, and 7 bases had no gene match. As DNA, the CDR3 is TGTGCCAGCAGCCGAGCAGGGGGCGCTTCTAACTATGGCTACACCTTC. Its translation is CASSRAGGASNYGYTF.

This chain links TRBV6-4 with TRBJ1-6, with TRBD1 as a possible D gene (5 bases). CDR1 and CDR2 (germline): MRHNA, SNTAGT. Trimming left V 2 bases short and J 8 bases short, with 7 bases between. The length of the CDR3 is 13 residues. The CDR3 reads CASSDDSDSPLHF. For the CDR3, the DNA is TGTGCCAGCAGTGACGACAGTGATTCACCCCTCCACTTT.